The rows below give T cell receptor beta chains drawn from one sample of a study of response to subunit inactivated influenza vaccine. TCRdb called the RT-PCR reads again in MiXCR, with one record for every CDR3 protein. The table lists more than 550,000 distinct CDR3 sequences, approximately 12% of them singletons. The sequenced sample was PBMCs from blood, obtained on the day of vaccination. All receptors derive from a man over 45 who received an inactivated influenza vaccine. Both conserved end residues are part of each CDR3. Each record gives: V gene, D gene, J gene, clone size, CDR3 DNA, CDR3 protein. D genes are given only for firm matches. For some rows the clone size is stated as once, few or many, or as a class when expanded; others skip it.

V gene: TRBV4-2; D gene: -; J gene: TRBJ2-4; clone size: many; CDR3 DNA: TGTGCCAGCAGCCAAGAACAGACCGTAGCCAAAAACATTCAGTACTTC; CDR3 protein: CASSQEQTVAKNIQYF
V gene: TRBV6-2/TRBV6-3; D gene: -; J gene: TRBJ2-5; clone size: -; CDR3 DNA: TGTGCCAGCAGTTACTCGATCGGTACGAGGTACCAAGAGACCCAGTACTTC; CDR3 protein: CASSYSIGTRYQETQYF
V gene: TRBV29-1; D gene: -; J gene: TRBJ2-3; clone size: few; CDR3 DNA: TGCAGCACCCCCGACGGCCCGGGGGGCACAGATACGCAGTATTTT; CDR3 protein: CSTPDGPGGTDTQYF
V gene: TRBV12-3/TRBV12-4; D gene: -; J gene: TRBJ2-3; clone size: once; CDR3 DNA: TGTGCCAGCAGAAGGGGGTCGACCACAGATACGCAGTATTTT; CDR3 protein: CASRRGSTTDTQYF
V gene: TRBV12-3/TRBV12-4; D gene: -; J gene: TRBJ1-2; clone size: few; CDR3 DNA: TGTGCCAGCAGTTTAGGGACAGCATTATATTATGGCTACACCTTC; CDR3 protein: CASSLGTALYYGYTF
V gene: TRBV20-1; D gene: -; J gene: TRBJ1-1; clone size: many; CDR3 DNA: TGCAGTGCTAGCGATGGGGGGGGCACTGAAGCTTTCTTT; CDR3 protein: CSASDGGGTEAFF
V gene: TRBV27; D gene: TRBD2; J gene: TRBJ2-4; clone size: few; CDR3 DNA: TGTGCCAGCAGCTTGACGCGGGAGTCCAAAAACATTCAGTACTTC; CDR3 protein: CASSLTRESKNIQYF
V gene: TRBV20-1; D gene: -; J gene: TRBJ1-4; clone size: -; CDR3 DNA: TGCAGTGCTAGAAGGACAGCAGCAACTAATGAAAAACTGTTTTTT; CDR3 protein: CSARRTAATNEKLFF
V gene: TRBV6-2/TRBV6-3; D gene: -; J gene: TRBJ2-7; clone size: few; CDR3 DNA: TGTGCCAGCAACCCGGGACCACACTCCTACGAGCAGTACTTC; CDR3 protein: CASNPGPHSYEQYF
V gene: TRBV25-1; D gene: TRBD1; J gene: TRBJ2-1; clone size: few; CDR3 DNA: TGTGCCAGCAGACCCGACTTGGGACAGGGTGGTAACAATGAGCAGTTCTTC; CDR3 protein: CASRPDLGQGGNNEQFF
V gene: TRBV5-1; D gene: -; J gene: TRBJ2-3; clone size: -; CDR3 DNA: TGCGCCAGCAGCCCCGGAGGGATCACAGATACGCAGTATTTT; CDR3 protein: CASSPGGITDTQYF
V gene: TRBV20-1; D gene: TRBD2; J gene: TRBJ2-1; clone size: few; CDR3 DNA: TGCAGTCCTAGCGGGGGGGCAAACAATGAGCAGTTCTTC; CDR3 protein: CSPSGGANNEQFF
V gene: TRBV5-6; D gene: TRBD2; J gene: TRBJ2-1; clone size: few; CDR3 DNA: TGTGCCAGCAGCTTGGTAGGTGCGGGGGAGTTTAATGAGCAGTTCTTC; CDR3 protein: CASSLVGAGEFNEQFF
V gene: TRBV5-1; D gene: -; J gene: TRBJ2-6; clone size: few; CDR3 DNA: TGCGCCAGCAGCTTGGCCACGGACTTCTCTGGGGCCAACGTCCTGACTTTC; CDR3 protein: CASSLATDFSGANVLTF
V gene: TRBV28; D gene: TRBD2; J gene: TRBJ2-5; clone size: few; CDR3 DNA: TGTGCCAGCAGTTCCCTCCCTAGCGGGGGCCGGGAGACCCAGTACTTC; CDR3 protein: CASSSLPSGGRETQYF
V gene: TRBV12-3/TRBV12-4; D gene: TRBD2; J gene: TRBJ2-1; clone size: few; CDR3 DNA: TGTGCCAGCAGTTTTAGGCTAGCGGACTCCTACAATGAGCAGTTCTTC; CDR3 protein: CASSFRLADSYNEQFF
V gene: TRBV5-1; D gene: -; J gene: TRBJ1-2; clone size: few; CDR3 DNA: TGCGCCAGCAGCCTAGTGGGAGGCCGGGGCTACACCTTC; CDR3 protein: CASSLVGGRGYTF
V gene: TRBV11-2; D gene: -; J gene: TRBJ2-2; clone size: -; CDR3 DNA: TGTGCCAGCAGCTTAGAACCCGCAGGCAGCTCGAACACCGGGGAGCTGTTTTTT; CDR3 protein: CASSLEPAGSSNTGELFF
V gene: TRBV11-2; D gene: -; J gene: TRBJ2-5; clone size: few; CDR3 DNA: TGTGCCAGCAGCTTAGTTGTGGGACCCCAAGAGACCCAGTACTTC; CDR3 protein: CASSLVVGPQETQYF
V gene: TRBV12-3/TRBV12-4; D gene: -; J gene: TRBJ1-1; clone size: few; CDR3 DNA: TGTGCCAGCAGTTTTAGGTATTTGGGACTGAACACTGAAGCTTTCTTT; CDR3 protein: CASSFRYLGLNTEAFF
V gene: TRBV9; D gene: -; J gene: TRBJ1-1; clone size: -; CDR3 DNA: TGTGCCAGCAGGGAGGCGGGGGTGTCGATGATGAACACTGAAGCTTTCTTT; CDR3 protein: CASREAGVSMMNTEAFF
V gene: TRBV9; D gene: -; J gene: TRBJ2-1; clone size: -; CDR3 DNA: TGTGCCAGCAGCGTAGCCGGAGAGAACAATGAGCAGTTCTTC; CDR3 protein: CASSVAGENNEQFF
V gene: TRBV11-2; D gene: -; J gene: TRBJ2-5; clone size: -; CDR3 DNA: TGTGCCAGCAGCTTAGATAGGACGGACCGCATCTGGGAGACCCAGTACTTC; CDR3 protein: CASSLDRTDRIWETQYF
V gene: TRBV4-1; D gene: TRBD2; J gene: TRBJ2-3; clone size: -; CDR3 DNA: TGCGCCAGCAGCCAAACCGGACTAGCGGTAGATACGCAGTATTTT; CDR3 protein: CASSQTGLAVDTQYF
V gene: TRBV7-9; D gene: TRBD1; J gene: TRBJ1-2; clone size: -; CDR3 DNA: TGTGCCAGCAGTCCAAGGGACAGTGTGACTTATGGCTACACCTTC; CDR3 protein: CASSPRDSVTYGYTF
V gene: TRBV7-2; D gene: TRBD2; J gene: TRBJ2-7; clone size: few; CDR3 DNA: TGTGCCAGCAGAATAGCGGGAGGGCCTAACGAGCAGTACTTC; CDR3 protein: CASRIAGGPNEQYF
V gene: TRBV6-1; D gene: -; J gene: TRBJ1-2; clone size: few; CDR3 DNA: TGTGCCAGCAGTACCGGGACATCTCTCTATGGCTACACCTTC; CDR3 protein: CASSTGTSLYGYTF
V gene: TRBV27; D gene: TRBD1; J gene: TRBJ1-2; clone size: -; CDR3 DNA: TGTGCCAGCACCCATTCGACCGGGACAGGGATCCGCGGCTACACCTTC; CDR3 protein: CASTHSTGTGIRGYTF
V gene: TRBV12-3/TRBV12-4; D gene: -; J gene: TRBJ1-4; clone size: once; CDR3 DNA: TGTGCCCCCACTCCCCGTAATGAAAAACTGTTTTTT; CDR3 protein: CAPTPRNEKLFF
V gene: TRBV4-2; D gene: -; J gene: TRBJ2-5; clone size: -; CDR3 DNA: TGTGCCAGCAGCCAAGGTTCCAGAAAAGAGACCCAGTACTTC; CDR3 protein: CASSQGSRKETQYF
V gene: TRBV11-2; D gene: -; J gene: TRBJ2-5; clone size: few; CDR3 DNA: TGTGCCAGCAGCTTAATGAGGACTTACCAAGAGACCCAGTACTTC; CDR3 protein: CASSLMRTYQETQYF
V gene: TRBV29-1; D gene: -; J gene: TRBJ1-2; clone size: few; CDR3 DNA: TGCAGCGTTATGGACTCTTTTTATGGCTACACCTTC; CDR3 protein: CSVMDSFYGYTF
V gene: TRBV5-1; D gene: -; J gene: TRBJ1-1; clone size: few; CDR3 DNA: TGCGCCAGCAGCTCACAGGTAGTAGGCACTGAAGCTTTCTTT; CDR3 protein: CASSSQVVGTEAFF
V gene: TRBV6-4; D gene: TRBD2; J gene: TRBJ2-1; clone size: -; CDR3 DNA: TGTGCCAGCAGCCTGACTAGCGGGGTGGCCTACAATGAGCAGTTCTTC; CDR3 protein: CASSLTSGVAYNEQFF
V gene: TRBV5-1; D gene: -; J gene: TRBJ1-1; clone size: many; CDR3 DNA: TGCGCCAGCAGCTTTCAGGGTATGGGCACTGAAGCTTTCTTT; CDR3 protein: CASSFQGMGTEAFF
V gene: TRBV9; D gene: TRBD2; J gene: TRBJ2-5; clone size: few; CDR3 DNA: TGTGCCAGCAGCGTGGGGGGACTAGCGGGAAGTCGCCCCCAGTACTTC; CDR3 protein: CASSVGGLAGSRPQYF
V gene: TRBV28; D gene: TRBD1; J gene: TRBJ1-1; clone size: -; CDR3 DNA: TGTGCCAGCAGCCAGGGACAGGGGGACACTGAAGCTTTCTTT; CDR3 protein: CASSQGQGDTEAFF
V gene: TRBV6-2/TRBV6-3; D gene: TRBD1; J gene: TRBJ2-3; clone size: -; CDR3 DNA: TGTGCCAGCACAGACAGGGGAACGAATGCAGATACGCAGTATTTT; CDR3 protein: CASTDRGTNADTQYF
V gene: TRBV9; D gene: TRBD2; J gene: TRBJ2-1; clone size: -; CDR3 DNA: TGTGCCAGCAGCGTAGCTACTGGTGCTAGCGGGAGTTATGAGCAGTTCTTC; CDR3 protein: CASSVATGASGSYEQFF
V gene: TRBV10-3; D gene: TRBD2; J gene: TRBJ2-1; clone size: few; CDR3 DNA: TGTGCCATCAGTGAGGGCAGCGGGAGTCGGAATGAGCAGTTCTTC; CDR3 protein: CAISEGSGSRNEQFF
V gene: TRBV12-3/TRBV12-4; D gene: TRBD2; J gene: TRBJ2-1; clone size: many; CDR3 DNA: TGTGCCAGCAGTGGACTAGCGGGGGGGTCCTACAATGAGCAGTTCTTC; CDR3 protein: CASSGLAGGSYNEQFF
V gene: TRBV10-3; D gene: -; J gene: TRBJ2-3; clone size: few; CDR3 DNA: TGTGCCATCAGTGGGTCGGGGGATACGCAGTATTTT; CDR3 protein: CAISGSGDTQYF
V gene: TRBV7-9; D gene: TRBD1; J gene: TRBJ1-1; clone size: few; CDR3 DNA: TGTGCCAGCAGCTTAGTGCGTCCAGGGGGCGGGGAAGCTTTCTTT; CDR3 protein: CASSLVRPGGGEAFF
V gene: TRBV20-1; D gene: TRBD1; J gene: TRBJ2-6; clone size: -; CDR3 DNA: TGCAGTGCTCGACAGGGAACCCCTGGGGCCAACGTCCTGACTTTC; CDR3 protein: CSARQGTPGANVLTF
V gene: TRBV20-1; D gene: TRBD1; J gene: TRBJ2-1; clone size: -; CDR3 DNA: TGCAGTGCTACCACCTTCCGGGACAGGGTTTACGATGAGCAGATCTTC; CDR3 protein: CSATTFRDRVYDEQIF
V gene: TRBV11-2; D gene: -; J gene: TRBJ2-7; clone size: -; CDR3 DNA: TGTGCCAGCAGCTTAGTTCGGACCAACTACGAGCAGTACTTC; CDR3 protein: CASSLVRTNYEQYF
V gene: TRBV18; D gene: -; J gene: TRBJ2-3; clone size: -; CDR3 DNA: TGTGCCAGCTCACTCAATTCGGGTTGGACTGATACGCAGTATTTT; CDR3 protein: CASSLNSGWTDTQYF
V gene: TRBV12-3/TRBV12-4; D gene: -; J gene: TRBJ2-6; clone size: many; CDR3 DNA: TGTGCCAGCAGCTCTGCTGGATCTGGGGCCAACGTCCTGACTTTC; CDR3 protein: CASSSAGSGANVLTF
V gene: TRBV10-3; D gene: -; J gene: TRBJ2-3; clone size: many; CDR3 DNA: TGTGCCATCAGTGGATCTAGGGGGGATACGCAGTATTTT; CDR3 protein: CAISGSRGDTQYF
V gene: TRBV20-1; D gene: TRBD2; J gene: TRBJ2-7; clone size: few; CDR3 DNA: TGCAGTGCTAGCCCGACTAGCGGGAGGGCCTACGAGCAGTACTTC; CDR3 protein: CSASPTSGRAYEQYF